The T cell receptor beta chain described here comes from a study of cytomegalovirus exposure and HLA in healthy donors. Study background: Approximately 77 million unique TCRs from HLA-typed donors were held in an early release of data.

The germline CDR1 and CDR2 sequences are SGHVS and FQNEAQ. There are 20 residues in the CDR3. Trimming at V came to 2 bases and at J to 6 bases, leaving 17 bases not matched to a gene. The PCR made use of 60 Vbeta and 13 Jbeta primers. The repertoire was sequenced with immunoSEQ multiplex PCR; TCRdb's copy has only in-frame clones and lacks some. The sample includes 100,000 to 150,000 clones, roughly 79% of them seen just once. The rearrangement uses TRBV7-8 and TRBJ2-2, with 11 bases aligning to TRBD2. The clonotype originates from a young woman in good health and CMV-seronegative. Sequencing used PBMCs. DNA for the CDR3: TGTGCCAGCAGCTTAATGGTCCGCCTAGCGGGAGGTGGAAGCGCCGGGGAGCTGTTTTTT. This encodes CASSLMVRLAGGGSAGELFF.